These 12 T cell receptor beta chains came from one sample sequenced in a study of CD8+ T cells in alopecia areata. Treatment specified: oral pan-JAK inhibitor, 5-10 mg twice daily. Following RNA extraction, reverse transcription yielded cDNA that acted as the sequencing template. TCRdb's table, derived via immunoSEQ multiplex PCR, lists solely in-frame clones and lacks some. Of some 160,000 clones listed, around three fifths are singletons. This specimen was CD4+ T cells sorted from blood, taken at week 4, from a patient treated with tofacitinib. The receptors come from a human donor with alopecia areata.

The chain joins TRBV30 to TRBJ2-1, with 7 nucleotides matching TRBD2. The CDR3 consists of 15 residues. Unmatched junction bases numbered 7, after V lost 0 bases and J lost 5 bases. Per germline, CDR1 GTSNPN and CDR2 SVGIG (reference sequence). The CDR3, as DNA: TGTGCCTGGAGTGTAGGGCGGGGGTACCACAATGAGCAGTTCTTC. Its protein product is CAWSVGRGYHNEQFF.

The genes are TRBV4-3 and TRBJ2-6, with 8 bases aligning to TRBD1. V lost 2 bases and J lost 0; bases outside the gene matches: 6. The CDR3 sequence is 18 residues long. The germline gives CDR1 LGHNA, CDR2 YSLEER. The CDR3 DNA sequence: TGCGCCAGCAGCCAAAGGTGGGACAGGACCTCTGGGGCCAACGTCCTGACTTTC. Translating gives CASSQRWDRTSGANVLTF.

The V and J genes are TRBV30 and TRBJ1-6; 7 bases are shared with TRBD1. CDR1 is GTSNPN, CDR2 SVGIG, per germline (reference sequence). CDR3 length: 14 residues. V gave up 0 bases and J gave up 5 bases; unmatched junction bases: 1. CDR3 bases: TGTGCCTGGAGTGTAGGACAGGATAATTCACCCCTCCACTTT. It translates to CAWSVGQDNSPLHF.

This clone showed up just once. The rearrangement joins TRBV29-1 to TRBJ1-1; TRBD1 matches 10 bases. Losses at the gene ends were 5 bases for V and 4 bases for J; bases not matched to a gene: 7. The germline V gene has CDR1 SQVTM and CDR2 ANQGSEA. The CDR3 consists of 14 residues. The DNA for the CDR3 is TGCAGCGTTAGTGGACAGGGGGTATTCACTGAAGCTTTCTTT. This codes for CSVSGQGVFTEAFF.

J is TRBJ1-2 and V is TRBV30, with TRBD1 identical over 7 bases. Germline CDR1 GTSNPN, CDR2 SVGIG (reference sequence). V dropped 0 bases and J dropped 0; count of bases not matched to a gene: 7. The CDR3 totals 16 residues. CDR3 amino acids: CAWSVGQARPNYGYTF. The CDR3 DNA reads TGTGCCTGGAGTGTAGGACAGGCCCGCCCTAACTATGGCTACACCTTC.

The CDR3 DNA reads as TGTGCCACCAGCAGAGATCGAGCCCGGGTCCGTGGGGAGCTGTTTTTT. Translating it yields CATSRDRARVRGELFF. V gene TRBV15 combines with J gene TRBJ2-2; D is ambiguous. Trimming stripped 0 bases from V and 8 bases from J, with 16 bases between. The CDR3 contains 16 residues. Germline CDR1 and CDR2: LNHNV and YYDKDF (reference sequence).

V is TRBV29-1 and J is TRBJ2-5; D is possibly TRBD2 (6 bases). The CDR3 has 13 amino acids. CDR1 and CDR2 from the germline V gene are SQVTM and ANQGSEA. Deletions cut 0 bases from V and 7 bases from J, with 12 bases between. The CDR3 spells CSVEERRGRTQYF. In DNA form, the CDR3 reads TGCAGCGTTGAAGAGAGGCGGGGCCGGACCCAGTACTTC.

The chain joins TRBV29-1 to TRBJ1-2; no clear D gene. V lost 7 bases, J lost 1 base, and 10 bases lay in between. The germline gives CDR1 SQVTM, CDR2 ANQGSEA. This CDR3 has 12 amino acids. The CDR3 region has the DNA TGCAGCGATGGAGGGATTAACTATGGCTACACCTTC. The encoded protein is CSDGGINYGYTF.

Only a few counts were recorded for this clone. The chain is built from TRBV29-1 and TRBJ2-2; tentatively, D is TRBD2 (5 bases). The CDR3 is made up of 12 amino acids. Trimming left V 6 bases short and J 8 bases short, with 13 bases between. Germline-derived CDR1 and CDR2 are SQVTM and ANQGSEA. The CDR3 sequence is CSVGEPTGELFF. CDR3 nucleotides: TGCAGCGTCGGGGAACCGACAGGGGAGCTGTTTTTT.

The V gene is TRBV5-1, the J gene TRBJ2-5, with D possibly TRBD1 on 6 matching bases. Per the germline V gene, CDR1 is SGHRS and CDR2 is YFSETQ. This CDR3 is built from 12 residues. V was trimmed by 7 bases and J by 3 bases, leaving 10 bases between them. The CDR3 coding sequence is TGCGCCAGCGGTAACAGGGAAGAGACCCAGTACTTC. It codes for CASGNREETQYF.

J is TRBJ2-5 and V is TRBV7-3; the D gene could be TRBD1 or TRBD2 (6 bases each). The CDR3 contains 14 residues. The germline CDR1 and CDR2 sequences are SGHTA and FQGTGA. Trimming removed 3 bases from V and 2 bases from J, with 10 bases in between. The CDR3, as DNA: TGTGCCAGCAGCTTGAGGGGGGATCAAGAGACCCAGTACTTC. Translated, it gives CASSLRGDQETQYF.

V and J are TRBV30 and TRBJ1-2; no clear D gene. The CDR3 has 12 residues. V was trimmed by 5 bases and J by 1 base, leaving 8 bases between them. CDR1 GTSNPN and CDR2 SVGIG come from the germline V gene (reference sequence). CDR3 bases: TGTGCCTGGCGTACCGATAACTATGGCTACACCTTC. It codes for CAWRTDNYGYTF.